This TCR beta chain was documented in a study of cytomegalovirus exposure and HLA in healthy donors. Looking at the study overall: One earlier analysis, a look at 150 million to 200 million T cells, found fewer than 140 million unique TCR beta sequences.

Study-wide points: Trimming of TCR beta V- and J-genes showed a link, identified in a later analysis, to a missense DCLRE1C variant. In a later analysis, across HLA loci, associated TCR counts were highest for DRB1, lowest for HLA-C. Later analysis found that TCR beta chains associated with HLA were more clonally expanded than other, equally common chains.

Details on this clone: Its antigen is unidentified.

The PCR made use of 60 Vbeta and 13 Jbeta primers. Data came from immunoSEQ multiplex PCR; TCRdb stores just in-frame clones and leaves some out. The sample shows roughly 150,000 clones, approximately 80% of them seen only once. The TCR originated in a male donor in good health and CMV-seronegative. The material sequenced was PBMCs.

The CDR3 nucleotides are TGTGCCATCAGTGAGTGGAGTGGAGGCTCCACAGATACGCAGTATTTT. It is translated as CAISEWSGGSTDTQYF. The J gene is TRBJ2-3, the V gene TRBV10-3; weak D call: TRBD2 (5 bases). Per the germline V gene, CDR1 is ENHRY and CDR2 is SYGVKD. The CDR3 consists of 16 residues. Trimming removed 1 base from V and 2 bases from J, with 13 bases in between.